The rows below give T cell receptor beta chains drawn from one sample of a study of cytomegalovirus exposure and HLA in healthy donors. Repertoires were generated with immunoSEQ multiplex PCR, while TCRdb's copy carries only in-frame clones and drops some. The repertoire has 300,000 to 350,000 clones, roughly 90% of them found once; the top ten carry around 0.88%. Sequencing input: PBMCs. The receptors were sampled from a man aged 30 to 45 in good health and CMV-seronegative. CDR3s include the opening cysteine and the closing phenylalanine or tryptophan. The order of the fields is CDR3 DNA, CDR3 protein, D gene, V gene, clone size, J gene. A D gene is named only where the DNA matches it firmly. Clone sizes are given selectively: once, few, many, or a class where the clone is expanded.

CDR3 DNA: TGCGCCAGCAGCCGAAGACAGGGAACCTACAATGAGCAGTTCTTC
CDR3 protein: CASSRRQGTYNEQFF
D gene: TRBD1
V gene: TRBV4-3
clone size: once
J gene: TRBJ2-1

CDR3 DNA: TGTGCCTGCGCAACTTCCGACAGCTTCTTCCACTTT
CDR3 protein: CACATSDSFFHF
D gene: NA
V gene: TRBV2
clone size: few
J gene: TRBJ1-6

CDR3 DNA: TGCAGCGTGGGACAGGGGGCTAGGCAGACCCAGTACTTC
CDR3 protein: CSVGQGARQTQYF
D gene: TRBD1
V gene: TRBV29-1
clone size: once
J gene: TRBJ2-5

CDR3 DNA: TGTGCCAGCGGAGACAGTACGAACACCGGGGAGCTGTTTTTT
CDR3 protein: CASGDSTNTGELFF
D gene: NA
V gene: TRBV2
clone size: NA
J gene: TRBJ2-2

CDR3 DNA: TGTGCCAGCGCCAGCGGGCTAGCGCCTTCCTACGAGCAGTACTTC
CDR3 protein: CASASGLAPSYEQYF
D gene: NA
V gene: TRBV6-5
clone size: NA
J gene: TRBJ2-7

CDR3 DNA: TGCGCCAGCAGCCCTGGGACAGCAAATTATAATTCACCCCTCCACTTT
CDR3 protein: CASSPGTANYNSPLHF
D gene: TRBD1
V gene: TRBV4-1
clone size: NA
J gene: TRBJ1-6

CDR3 DNA: TGTGCCACCAGCAGAGGTTCCCAGGGGGCGAGGGGCTACACCTTC
CDR3 protein: CATSRGSQGARGYTF
D gene: TRBD1
V gene: TRBV15
clone size: NA
J gene: TRBJ1-2

CDR3 DNA: TGCAGTGCTACGGGGGGGCGTGAAGCTTTCTTT
CDR3 protein: CSATGGREAFF
D gene: NA
V gene: TRBV20-1
clone size: NA
J gene: TRBJ1-1

CDR3 DNA: TGTGCCAGCGTAAGGGGTGACGGCACCGGGGAGCTGTTTTTT
CDR3 protein: CASVRGDGTGELFF
D gene: NA
V gene: TRBV25-1
clone size: NA
J gene: TRBJ2-2

CDR3 DNA: TGTGCCATCAGTGTTCTTGACGACTACACTGAAGCTTTCTTT
CDR3 protein: CAISVLDDYTEAFF
D gene: NA
V gene: TRBV10-3
clone size: NA
J gene: TRBJ1-1

CDR3 DNA: TGTGCCAGCAGTGAGGGGGACACCTTCTCGCCGGGGCTGGATAATTCACCCCTCCACTTT
CDR3 protein: CASSEGDTFSPGLDNSPLHF
D gene: NA
V gene: TRBV6-1
clone size: NA
J gene: TRBJ1-6

CDR3 DNA: TGTGCCAGCAGATGGGCAAACGAGCAGTACTTC
CDR3 protein: CASRWANEQYF
D gene: NA
V gene: TRBV2
clone size: NA
J gene: TRBJ2-7

CDR3 DNA: TGTGCCAGCAGTAGACAGGGGGGAGGGCAGCCCCAGCATTTT
CDR3 protein: CASSRQGGGQPQHF
D gene: TRBD1
V gene: TRBV6-5
clone size: once
J gene: TRBJ1-5

CDR3 DNA: TGTGCCAGCCAGACAGAGCGAGGTGAGACCCAGTACTTC
CDR3 protein: CASQTERGETQYF
D gene: NA
V gene: TRBV25-1
clone size: NA
J gene: TRBJ2-5

CDR3 DNA: TGTGCCAGCAGCCAAGATGGCAGGGGCTACAATGAGCAGTTCTTC
CDR3 protein: CASSQDGRGYNEQFF
D gene: NA
V gene: TRBV4-2
clone size: NA
J gene: TRBJ2-1

CDR3 DNA: TGTGCCAGCAGCTTAGCGGCAGGGGCAGGCCAAGAGACCCAGTACTTC
CDR3 protein: CASSLAAGAGQETQYF
D gene: NA
V gene: TRBV7-2
clone size: NA
J gene: TRBJ2-5

CDR3 DNA: TGTGCCAGCTCACCCTTAACAGGGGTATGGGAGACCCAGTACTTC
CDR3 protein: CASSPLTGVWETQYF
D gene: TRBD1
V gene: TRBV18
clone size: NA
J gene: TRBJ2-5

CDR3 DNA: TGTGCCAGCAGCGTAGGGCTAGCCTCCTACGAGCAGTACTTC
CDR3 protein: CASSVGLASYEQYF
D gene: NA
V gene: TRBV9
clone size: NA
J gene: TRBJ2-7

CDR3 DNA: TGTGCCAGCAGCTTGTTCTTTGCACGGGGGGGACGTCTTAATGAAAAACTGTTTTTT
CDR3 protein: CASSLFFARGGRLNEKLFF
D gene: NA
V gene: TRBV5-6
clone size: NA
J gene: TRBJ1-4

CDR3 DNA: TGCGCCAGCAGCCAAGATAGCGAGGCATCCTCTGGAAACACCATATATTTT
CDR3 protein: CASSQDSEASSGNTIYF
D gene: NA
V gene: TRBV4-3
clone size: NA
J gene: TRBJ1-3

CDR3 DNA: TGTGCCAGCAGTGAAGCCGGGACAGGGTACTACGAGCAGTACTTC
CDR3 protein: CASSEAGTGYYEQYF
D gene: TRBD1
V gene: TRBV6-1
clone size: few
J gene: TRBJ2-7

CDR3 DNA: TGCAGCGTTGCAGGGCTCTCCTACGAGCAGTACTTC
CDR3 protein: CSVAGLSYEQYF
D gene: NA
V gene: TRBV29-1
clone size: NA
J gene: TRBJ2-7

CDR3 DNA: TGTGCCAGTAGTATAGACAGGGGGCTGTCCTACGAGCAGTACTTC
CDR3 protein: CASSIDRGLSYEQYF
D gene: TRBD1
V gene: TRBV19
clone size: NA
J gene: TRBJ2-7

CDR3 DNA: TGTGCCAGTGAGTTCGGGGTATCCTATGGCTACACCTTC
CDR3 protein: CASEFGVSYGYTF
D gene: NA
V gene: TRBV19
clone size: NA
J gene: TRBJ1-2

CDR3 DNA: TGTGCCAGCAGCCACGACAGGGACCAGCCCCAGCATTTT
CDR3 protein: CASSHDRDQPQHF
D gene: TRBD1
V gene: TRBV7-8
clone size: NA
J gene: TRBJ1-5

CDR3 DNA: TGTGCCAGCAGCGCCGGGACAGGGGGTTTCACTGAAGCTTTCTTT
CDR3 protein: CASSAGTGGFTEAFF
D gene: TRBD1
V gene: TRBV5-6
clone size: NA
J gene: TRBJ1-1

CDR3 DNA: TGCGCCAGCAGTGAGACCGGGACAGGGTCCTACGAGCAGTACTTC
CDR3 protein: CASSETGTGSYEQYF
D gene: TRBD1
V gene: TRBV10-1
clone size: few
J gene: TRBJ2-7